The 26 T cell receptor beta chains listed next were all sequenced from one sample in a study of tumor and adjacent non-tumor tissue in lung cancer. A modified ARM-PCR protocol with three rounds of nested PCR amplified TCRbeta. TCRdb redid the calling of the multiplex PCR reads with MiXCR, one entry per CDR3 protein. The sample comprises about 140,000 distinct CDR3 sequences, approximately 64% of which are singletons, and approximately 18% rests with the top ten. No cell sorting was done before RNA was extracted from the tissue. The sequenced material came from lung tumor tissue. The receptors originated from a man aged 55 to 69 with small cell lung cancer.

DNA of the CDR3: TGTGCCAGCAGCGGACAGTGGCACGAGCAGTTCTTC. This translates into CASSGQWHEQFF. This chain links TRBV11-1 with TRBJ2-7, with D possibly being TRBD1 (6 bases). The end of the DNA aligns better with TRBJ2-1, so the J call may be wrong. Germline CDR1 and CDR2: SGHAT and FQDESV (reference sequence). There are 12 residues in the CDR3.

The genes are TRBV11-3 and TRBJ1-1; possibly TRBD1 for D (6 bases). Germline V CDR1 and CDR2: SGHNT, YENEEA. The CDR3 length is 13 residues. DNA for the CDR3: TGTATCAACAGCCTCGAAGGGGGGACGGAAGCTTTCTTT. Translation gives CINSLEGGTEAFF.

This clonotype appeared many times. The CDR3 bases are TGCAGTGCTAGCAACAGGGACTATGGCTACACCTTC. Encoded protein: CSASNRDYGYTF. V usage is TRBV20-1 and J usage is TRBJ1-2; possible D gene TRBD1, 6 bases. Looked up from germline, CDR1 is DFQATT and CDR2 is SNEGSKA (reference sequence). This CDR3 comprises 12 residues. With 3 bases removed from V and 3 bases from J, the gap between germline ends came to 8 bases.

This clonotype was counted a few times. J is TRBJ2-3 and V is TRBV29-1; D is uncertain. This CDR3 is 12 amino acids long. Trimming left V 7 bases short and J 5 bases short, with 13 bases between. CDR1 is SQVTM and CDR2 is ANQGSEA in the germline V gene. This chain's CDR3 is CSGSQLIDTQYF. The CDR3 DNA sequence: TGCAGCGGATCTCAACTCATAGATACGCAGTATTTT.

In this sample, this clonotype turned up once. The rearrangement joins TRBV7-8 to TRBJ2-3; D gene unclear. The assigned J gene may be wrong: the sequence end matches TRBJ1-5 better. The CDR3 sequence is 15 residues long. CDR1 SGHVS and CDR2 FQNEAQ come from the germline V gene. CDR3 in DNA: TGTGCCAGCAGCTTCCGGCGGGGAAACACAGATACGCAGCATTTT. Its protein product is CASSFRRGNTDTQHF.

Comments on this clonotype: Sequence at one end of the junction differs from germline and may be a read error. The chain couples TRBV6-5 to TRBJ2-2; weak D call: TRBD1 (6 bases). CDR1 and CDR2 from the germline V gene are MNHEY and SVGAGI. The CDR3 sequence is 15 residues long. CDR3 sequence: CASTLSGAVPGKLFF. The DNA of the CDR3 is TGTGCCAGCACTCTCTCAGGGGCTGTCCCCGGGAAGCTGTTCTTT.

This clonotype was seen repeatedly, ten times or more. In DNA form, the CDR3 reads TGTGCCAGCAGCCGGACAGGTTATGGCTACACCTTC. Its translation is CASSRTGYGYTF. The gene calls are TRBV12-3 or TRBV12-4 and TRBJ1-2, with TRBD1 matching over 7 bases. This CDR3 region has 12 residues. V shed 6 bases and J 5 bases; nucleotides not matched to a gene: 3.

In the case of this clonotype: A much larger clone differs by one base, so this may be a read error. The chain uses TRBV24-1 and TRBJ2-1; TRBD1 matches 8 bases. The CDR3 has 15 residues. V was pared by 1 base and J by 9 bases, with 7 bases of the junction left unmatched. The germline V gene encodes CDR1 KGHDR and CDR2 SFDVKD. Written as DNA, the CDR3 is TGTGCCACCAGTGATTTACAGGGGGTGGACTTTGAGCAGTTCTTC. It is translated as CATSDLQGVDFEQFF.

Note on this clonotype: A much larger clone is a single base away; this may be a read error. V gene TRBV20-1 combines with J gene TRBJ1-2, with D maybe TRBD1 (6 bases). Trimming removed 0 bases at V and 10 bases at J, with 9 bases between. Germline loops: CDR1 DFQATT, CDR2 SNEGSKA (reference sequence). This CDR3 is 11 amino acids long. The CDR3 DNA is TGCAGTGCTAGAGATAACAGGGACTACACCTTC. This sequence encodes CSARDNRDYTF.

Concerning this clonotype: Since a much larger clone is just one base distant, this may be a read error. V gene TRBV20-1 combines with J gene TRBJ2-3; D possibly corresponds to TRBD1 (6 bases). The closer fit of TRBJ1-5 to the DNA end suggests the J call may be wrong. Germline V gene lookup returns CDR1 DFQATT and CDR2 SNEGSKA (reference sequence). The CDR3 spans 16 residues. The CDR3 bases are TGCAGTGCTAGGGGGGCGGCGGACCTTGGAGGGGGTACGCAGCATTTT. Protein sequence: CSARGAADLGGGTQHF.

As regards this clonotype: This may stem from a read error, because a much larger clone lies one nucleotide away. The chain combines TRBV6-6 with TRBJ1-5; possibly TRBD1 for D (5 bases). V was shortened by 10 bases and J by 1 base, with 14 bases between the two germline ends. The CDR3 spans 14 residues. Per the germline V gene, CDR1 is MNHNY and CDR2 is SVGAGI (reference sequence). The chain's CDR3 is CANRPGRSNQPQHF. The CDR3 DNA reads TGTGCCAACAGACCAGGGAGGAGCAATCAGCCCCAGCATTTT.

The rearrangement joins TRBV2 to TRBJ2-2; D is unclear. Germline-derived CDR1 and CDR2 are SNHLY and FYNNEI. The V gene lost 1 base and the J gene lost 7 bases, with 16 bases spanning the gap. CDR3 length: 16 amino acids. This CDR3 reads CASSEGWGIVNGELFF. CDR3 bases: TGTGCCAGCAGTGAAGGCTGGGGTATTGTGAACGGGGAGCTGTTTTTT.

V gene TRBV12-3 or TRBV12-4 combines with J gene TRBJ2-1, with 10 positions matching TRBD1. Trimming took 3 bases from V and 2 from J; bases not matched to a gene: 10. This CDR3 has 18 residues. The DNA for the CDR3 is TGTGCCAGCAGTTTGCTTCTTCTTGGGACAGGGGCCTACAATGAGCAGTTCTTC. It encodes CASSLLLLGTGAYNEQFF.

A few counts support this clonotype. The V call is TRBV24-1, the J call TRBJ2-3; D assignment may be TRBD1 or TRBD2 (5 bases each). Germline values: CDR1 KGHDR, CDR2 SFDVKD. V was cut by 9 bases and J by 6 bases, with 12 bases left in between. The CDR3 spans 12 residues. CDR3: CATRSEGDTQYF. CDR3 nucleotides: TGTGCCACCCGATCAGAGGGGGATACGCAGTATTTT.

This clonotype was recorded many times. The V and J genes are TRBV6-5 and TRBJ2-2, with a possible D match to TRBD2 (5 bases). Deletions cut 0 bases from V and 7 bases from J, with 9 bases between. The length of the CDR3 is 14 residues. Germline values: CDR1 MNHEY, CDR2 SVGAGI. The CDR3 region is CASSYSWEHGELFF. The CDR3 bases are TGTGCCAGCAGTTACTCGTGGGAGCACGGGGAGCTGTTTTTT.

This clonotype has just a few counts. V gene TRBV10-1 combines with J gene TRBJ2-1; TRBD2 matches at 9 bases. V shed 5 bases, J shed 7 bases, and the junction held 9 bases outside the gene matches. The length of the CDR3 is 15 residues. Germline lookup yields CDR1 WNHNN and CDR2 SYGVQD (reference sequence). In DNA, the CDR3 is TGCGCCAGCAGTCCTGGGGGACTAGCACCTAATGAGCAGTTCTTC. Its translation: CASSPGGLAPNEQFF.

This clonotype was counted once. This could be a read error, since a much larger clone is one nucleotide away. The chain links TRBV5-1 to TRBJ2-3; D remains ambiguous. V lost 4 bases to trimming and J lost 1 base, with 7 bases between them. Germline assignment: CDR1 SGHRS and CDR2 YFSETQ. The CDR3 length is 13 residues. CDR3 nucleotide sequence: TGCGCCAGCAGCGTGGAAGGCACAGATACGCAGTATTTT. Protein: CASSVEGTDTQYF. The full variable domain, completed using reference TRBV5-1 and TRBJ2-3, is KAGVTQTPRYLIKTRGQQVTLSCSPISGHRSVSWYQQTPGQGLQFLFEYFSETQRNKGNFPGRFSGRQFSNSRSEMNVSTLELGDSALYLCASSVEGTDTQYFGPGTRLTVL.

A single count supports this clonotype. This could be a read error, since a much larger clone is one nucleotide away. This chain links TRBV29-1 with TRBJ2-1; 7 nucleotides line up with TRBD2. Per the germline V gene, CDR1 is SQVTM and CDR2 is ANQGSEA. Trimming at V came to 8 bases and at J to 5 bases, leaving 12 bases not matched to a gene. The CDR3 extends over 14 amino acids. CDR3 in amino acids: CSSGGGSADNEQFF. The CDR3 DNA reads TGCAGCTCGGGGGGAGGGAGTGCTGACAATGAGCAGTTCTTC.

With regard to this clonotype: With a much larger clone just one base away, this may be a read error. The chain recombines TRBV11-2 with TRBJ2-7; D not certain. V dropped 2 bases and J dropped 0 bases, with 11 bases sitting between them. Germline assignment: CDR1 SGHAT and CDR2 FQNNGV. The CDR3 extends over 15 amino acids. The CDR3 reads CASSLCAGSSYEQYV. DNA of the CDR3: TGTGCCAGCAGCTTATGTGCTGGTAGCTCCTACGAGCAGTACGTC.

The CDR3 nucleotides read TGTGCCAGCAGCTCCCAACAGGGGGCTCTTGGCTACACCTTC. This encodes CASSSQQGALGYTF. The chain joins TRBV7-9 to TRBJ1-2; TRBD1 aligns across 9 bases. The CDR3 has 14 amino acids. Germline V lookup: CDR1 SEHNR, CDR2 FQNEAQ (reference sequence). V lost 4 bases to trimming and J lost 7 bases; unmatched junction nucleotides: 7.

Details on this clonotype: One end of the junction does not line up with germline, which may come from a read error. The rearrangement uses TRBV5-1 and TRBJ2-7, with D possibly TRBD2 on 6 matching bases. Germline loops: CDR1 SGHRS, CDR2 YFSETQ. This CDR3 is built from 13 residues. The CDR3 loop is CAISLPGDYEQYF. CDR3 sequence (DNA): TGCGCCATCAGCTTACCGGGAGACTACGAGCAGTACTTC.

A note on this clonotype: This CDR3 is missing its conserved last phenylalanine or tryptophan, likely due to a read error. This chain uses TRBV20-1 with TRBJ2-1, with D unresolved. V lost 1 base to trimming and J lost 5 bases, with 15 bases between them. CDR3 size: 15 residues. Germline V gene lookup returns CDR1 DFQATT and CDR2 SNEGSKA (reference sequence). The CDR3 DNA is TGCAGTGCTAGAGGAATGGCATGGGGAAACAATGAGCAGTTCCTC. Encoded protein: CSARGMAWGNNEQFL.

Remarks on this clonotype: Since a much larger clone is just one base distant, this may be a read error. The chain couples TRBV20-1 to TRBJ1-2; D gene unclear. The germline V and J ends were trimmed by 1 base and 6 bases, with 9 bases remaining between them. This CDR3 spans 12 amino acids. Germline lookup yields CDR1 DFQATT and CDR2 SNEGSKA (reference sequence). CDR3 region: CSARGPSHGYTF. CDR3 nucleotide sequence: TGCAGTGCTAGAGGTCCCAGCCATGGCTACACCTTC.

The J gene is TRBJ2-1, the V gene TRBV6-4; 10 bases agree with TRBD2. Trimming took 9 bases from V and 4 from J; bases not matched to a gene: 9. Per germline, CDR1 MRHNA and CDR2 SNTAGT. This CDR3 contains 15 residues. The CDR3 coding sequence is TGTGCCAGTAGTAAGACTAGCGGGCCTTACAATGAGCAGTTCTTC. It encodes CASSKTSGPYNEQFF.

At least ten counts were recorded for this clonotype. The V call is TRBV6-6, the J call TRBJ1-2; D not resolved. Per the germline V gene, CDR1 is MNHNY and CDR2 is SVGAGI (reference sequence). The CDR3 has 10 amino acids. Trimming stripped 8 bases from V and 8 bases from J, with 9 bases between. DNA of the CDR3: TGTGCCAGCGGTAATCAAGGCTACACCTTC. Amino acids: CASGNQGYTF.

The chain uses TRBV14 and TRBJ1-1; no clear D gene. V lost 6 bases, J lost 5 bases, and 19 bases lay in between. Germline V gives CDR1 SGHDN, CDR2 FVKESK. The CDR3 spans 15 residues. The CDR3 DNA sequence: TGTGCCAGCAGGCACCTGGACCCCATGAGTACTGAAGCTTTCTTT. Its translation is CASRHLDPMSTEAFF.